This is a list of T cell receptor beta chains from one sample in a study of OX40 agonist ivuxolimab in advanced cancers. The assay was immunoSEQ multiplex PCR, and TCRdb's table has in-frame clones only and misses some. The profile covers roughly 75,000 clones, with around 80% appearing a single time and less than 0.85% taken by the ten largest. The sequencing used CD4+ or CD8+ T cells sorted from blood, collected in a trial of the OX40 agonist ivuxolimab. The receptors derive from an adult with an advanced solid tumor such as melanoma, head and neck, liver or kidney cancer. Each CDR3 is given with its conserved first and last residue. Fields, in order: J gene, V gene, CDR3 protein.

>TRBJ1-1|TRBV27
CASSLQGAGEAFF
>TRBJ2-3|TRBV6-6
CASSPGTSGRGDTQYF
>TRBJ1-2|TRBV6-5
CASSYRDPFLGGGYTF
>TRBJ2-7|TRBV12-5
CASGQGQGSLEQYF
>TRBJ1-1|TRBV7-7
CASSFWGQGWIMNTEAFF
>TRBJ2-2|TRBV11-2
CASSRTRVTGELFF
>TRBJ1-1|TRBV5-4
CASSDMARTQNTEAFF
>TRBJ2-1|TRBV19
CASSMAGYEQFF
>TRBJ2-1|TRBV29-1
CSARDFYNEQFF
>TRBJ2-6|TRBV2
CASSEAGPGANVLTF
>TRBJ2-5|TRBV5-5
CASSSGQVPETQYF
>TRBJ1-2|TRBV7-9
CAGTRVGRVRYGYTF
>TRBJ1-5|TRBV18
CASSSDRNQPQHF
>TRBJ2-7|TRBV5-6
CASSLAGRAGEQYF
>TRBJ1-2|TRBV4-2
CASSQGGQGDYGYTF
>TRBJ1-2|TRBV6-6
CASTTGVNGYTF
>TRBJ2-3|TRBV7-2
CASSLEDTQYF
>TRBJ1-2|TRBV19
CASSADRFSYGYTF
>TRBJ2-1|TRBV7-7
CASSASSGGHNEQFF
>TRBJ2-3|TRBV7-2
CASSLGTSPDTQYF
>TRBJ2-7|TRBV6-6
CASSSQRGAYEQYF
>TRBJ2-3|TRBV7-2
CASSLLAGGRDTQYF
>TRBJ2-7|TRBV29-1
CSVERLASYEQYF
>TRBJ1-1|TRBV27
CASSLFGGGISEAFF
>TRBJ1-1|TRBV18
CASSPNGKNTEAFF
>TRBJ2-7|TRBV5-1
CASSLGDSSYEQYF
>TRBJ1-2|TRBV5-4
CASSSPGGVAGYTF
>TRBJ2-7|TRBV7-2
CASSTRTGYYEQYF
>TRBJ1-2|TRBV19
CASKARRSALGGYTF
>TRBJ1-1|TRBV7-2
CASSPQGNTEAFF
>TRBJ2-3|TRBV2
CASRVAGVLTQYF
>TRBJ1-6|TRBV30
CAWSSWPGTENSPLHF
>TRBJ2-1|TRBV6-1
CASSSRAEQFF
>TRBJ1-1|TRBV18
CASSPGAEAFF
>TRBJ2-3|TRBV19
CASGGTSETIYTDTQYF
>TRBJ1-1|TRBV2
CASSVYAPYGQGNTEAFF
>TRBJ1-5|TRBV6-1
CASSEGQGGNQPQHF
>TRBJ2-5|TRBV5-6
CASSLWGLYRGTQYF
>TRBJ2-3|TRBV30
CAWTRGGGPDSTDTQYF
>TRBJ2-3|TRBV7-3
CASSLTGLAGVPTDTQYF
>TRBJ2-1|TRBV19
CASSIAGVGNEQFF
>TRBJ2-1|TRBV7-3
CASSLGLAGGNEQFF
>TRBJ2-5|TRBV18
CASSLRGGGEETQYF
>TRBJ1-3|TRBV7-8
CASSLKGFGNTIYF
>-|TRBV30
CAWMRLANRYEQYF
>TRBJ2-1|TRBV18
CASSNTEYNEQFF
>TRBJ2-5|TRBV4-2
CASSKDRRETQYF
>TRBJ1-5|TRBV30
CACAHDSNQPQHF
>TRBJ1-5|TRBV7-6
CASSPGTGGNQPQHF
>TRBJ1-3|TRBV11-2
CASSRQLSSGNTIYF
>TRBJ2-5|TRBV18
CASSTTTKETQYF
>TRBJ2-7|TRBV20-1
CSATARDEQYF
>TRBJ2-2|TRBV16
CASSQGGQSNTGELFF
>TRBJ1-1|TRBV6-5
CATCRDMNTEAFF
>TRBJ1-1|TRBV7-2
CASSLATHTEAFF